The rows below give T cell receptor beta chains drawn from one sample of a study of T cell responses to AZD1222 COVID-19 vaccine. The repertoire was sequenced with immunoSEQ multiplex PCR; TCRdb's copy has only in-frame clones and lacks some. The sample yields 100,000 to 120,000 clones, about four fifths seen once. The starting material was peripheral blood, obtained on day 0 of AZD1222 vaccination. These TCRs come from an adult in good health. CDR3s include the opening cysteine and the closing phenylalanine or tryptophan. A D gene is named only where the DNA matches it firmly. A clone size is listed for some rows: how often the clone was seen (once, few, many), or a class if it is expanded.

>TRBV28|NA|TRBJ1-2|NA
TGTGCCAGCAGTTTACTAACAGGCCCCTATGGCTACACCTTC
CASSLLTGPYGYTF
>TRBV12-5|NA|TRBJ1-2|NA
TGTGCTAGTGGTTTTGGGTTTTATGGCTACACCTTC
CASGFGFYGYTF
>TRBV9|NA|TRBJ1-3|NA
TGTGCCAGCAGCGTAACAGGAGTAGCTGGAAACACCATATATTTT
CASSVTGVAGNTIYF
>TRBV19|TRBD2|TRBJ2-1|NA
TGTGCCAGTAGTTACCCCGGACTAGCGGGGGGCGGGGCCAATGAGCAGTTCTTC
CASSYPGLAGGGANEQFF
>TRBV7-2|TRBD2|TRBJ2-5|NA
TGTGCCAGCAGCTCGACTAGCGGGTTCGAGACCCAGTACTTC
CASSSTSGFETQYF
>TRBV28|TRBD1|TRBJ1-3|NA
TGTGCCAGCAGTCCTATTGGGACAGGGCGAAGTGGTGGAAACACCATATATTTT
CASSPIGTGRSGGNTIYF
>TRBV7-2|TRBD2|TRBJ2-5|few
TGTGCCAGCAGCTTAGAAGCGAGCGGGAGTTCCCAAGAGACCCAGTACTTC
CASSLEASGSSQETQYF
>TRBV4-3|NA|TRBJ1-5|once
TGCGCCAGCAGCCCCCATAAGAAGACAGGCCTAGAAAGAGAGCCCCAGCATTTT
CASSPHKKTGLEREPQHF
>TRBV27|TRBD1|TRBJ2-7|NA
TGTGCCAGCAGATCCGGGACAGGGGCATCCTACGAGCAGTACTTC
CASRSGTGASYEQYF
>TRBV18|NA|TRBJ1-1|NA
TGTGCCAGCTCACCAGACAGAATGAACACTGAAGCTTTCTTT
CASSPDRMNTEAFF
>TRBV11-2|TRBD2|TRBJ2-7|few
TGTGCCAGCAGTCCCGGACTGGGAGGGAACTACGAGCAGTACTTC
CASSPGLGGNYEQYF
>TRBV29-1|TRBD1|TRBJ1-2|few
TGCAGCGCGTCAATGAGGGACAGAGCTAACTATGGCTACACCTTC
CSASMRDRANYGYTF
>TRBV10-3|NA|TRBJ1-1|NA
TGTGCCATCAGTGATCCGGGGCGAGCAAGCACTGAAGCTTTCTTT
CAISDPGRASTEAFF
>TRBV27|TRBD1|TRBJ1-4|NA
TGTGCCAGCAGCCGCATCGAGACAGGGAATAATGAAAAACTGTTTTTT
CASSRIETGNNEKLFF
>TRBV6-1|NA|TRBJ1-6|NA
TGTGCCAGCAGTGAAAGGGGGGGATATAATTCACCCCTCCACTTT
CASSERGGYNSPLHF
>TRBV27|NA|TRBJ2-5|NA
TGTGCCAGCAGTTTATTTTTTACACAGGCCTCCCAAGAGACCCAGTACTTC
CASSLFFTQASQETQYF
>TRBV7-2|NA|TRBJ1-2|NA
TGTGCCAGCAGCTTAGAGGGCCTAGGGGGTGGCTACACCTTC
CASSLEGLGGGYTF
>TRBV12-3/TRBV12-4|TRBD2|TRBJ2-7|NA
TGTGCCAGCAGTTTTGGGGGGGACTACGAGCAGTACTTC
CASSFGGDYEQYF
>TRBV18|TRBD2|TRBJ2-1|NA
TGTGCCAGCTCACCTTTAATGGGGACTAGCGGTTACAATGAGCAGTTCTTC
CASSPLMGTSGYNEQFF
>TRBV21-1|NA|TRBJ2-1|once
TGTGCCAGCAGCAAAGGCGGGACAGGGGTCGAGAACTCCTACAATGAGCAGTTCTTC
CASSKGGTGVENSYNEQFF
>TRBV7-2|TRBD2|TRBJ2-5|NA
TGTGCCAGCAGCTTAGGCCTTCTAGCGGGGGGTCAAGAGACCCAGTACTTC
CASSLGLLAGGQETQYF
>TRBV5-1|TRBD1|TRBJ1-1|NA
TGCGCCAGCAGAAGAGCAGGGGGGACTCAGATGAACACTGAAGCTTTCTTT
CASRRAGGTQMNTEAFF
>TRBV18|NA|TRBJ2-5|NA
TGTGCCAGCTCATCCAAGATCCAAGAGACCCAGTACTTC
CASSSKIQETQYF
>TRBV2|NA|TRBJ1-2|NA
TGTGCCAGCAGTGAAGCGCTGCAGGCCAACTATGGCTACACCTTC
CASSEALQANYGYTF
>TRBV30|NA|TRBJ2-7|NA
TGTGCCTGGAGTGTACTGACCTACGAGCAGTACTTC
CAWSVLTYEQYF